This T cell receptor beta chain was sequenced for a study of T cells in Graves' hyperthyroidism and ophthalmopathy. Amplified TCR beta CDR3 regions came from RNA transcripts. During a first-round RT-PCR of the TCR CDR3, the HTBI primer set was used. One entry per CDR3 protein, called by TCRdb with MiXCR from the multiplex PCR reads. The table has nearly 600,000 distinct CDR3 sequences, approximately 15% seen once. With 2 bases clipped from V and 2 bases from J, the junction kept 3 bases outside the gene matches. Per the germline V gene, CDR1 is SGHAT and CDR2 is FQNNGV. CDR3 length equals 16 residues. Findings and caveats of the study: A 13 V-J model separated ophthalmopathy from stable hyperthyroidism. Among clonotypes expanded in thyroid above 0.001, most were also found in blood.

Uncontrolled infection, other autoimmune disease, pregnancy and lactation each barred patients from inclusion. At least ten counts were recorded for this clonotype. The antigen is unknown. The origin of this receptor is a woman in her 30s with Graves' hyperthyroidism that later progressed to Graves' ophthalmopathy. The chain combines TRBV11-2 with TRBJ2-3, with 11 bases lining up with TRBD2. The sequencing input was blood. The CDR3 loop reads CASSLTSGRDTDTQYF. Here the CDR3 DNA reads TGTGCCAGCAGCTTAACTAGCGGGAGAGACACAGATACGCAGTATTTT.